Each of the 4 T cell receptor beta chains below was sequenced from the same sample in a study of CD8 T cells in Susac syndrome. Random hexamers were used to reverse transcribe about 0.5 to 1 ug of RNA. Each CDR3 protein gets one entry after TCRdb re-called the immunoSEQ multiplex PCR reads with MiXCR. The table shows 250,000 to 300,000 distinct CDR3 sequences, with about 88% occurring only once. Material: CD8+ T cells from PBMCs. The source is a human donor with multiple sclerosis.

The chain combines TRBV15 with TRBJ2-3; weak D call: TRBD1 (5 bases). The CDR3 length is 19 residues. Germline V lookup: CDR1 LNHNV, CDR2 YYDKDF (reference sequence). Deletions cut 3 bases from V and 0 bases from J, with 22 bases between. CDR3 coding DNA: TGTGCCACCAGCAGCATTAGGGGCCAGTCCTCCCACAGCACAGATACGCAGTATTTT. As protein: CATSSIRGQSSHSTDTQYF.

The genes are TRBV9 and TRBJ1-2; 8 bases are a match to TRBD1. The germline CDR1 and CDR2 sequences are SGDLS and YYNGEE. The V gene end was trimmed by 4 bases and the J gene end by 8 bases; junction bases not matched to a gene: 16. The CDR3 is 16 residues long. As DNA, the CDR3 is TGTGCCAGCAGCCACGACAGGGGCTCGGGATTTAGAGGCTACACCTTC. This codes for CASSHDRGSGFRGYTF.

The chain has TRBV9 and TRBJ2-7, with 9 nucleotides matching TRBD2. Germline CDR1 reads SGDLS; CDR2 reads YYNGEE. The CDR3 is made up of 13 amino acids. V was clipped by 7 bases and J by 1 base; unmatched bases: 3. The CDR3 DNA sequence: TGTGCCAGCGGCACTAGCGGGTCCTACGAGCAGTACTTC. It codes for CASGTSGSYEQYF.

This clonotype is a singleton in its sample. The chain carries TRBV13 and TRBJ1-5, with a weak D call TRBD1 (5 bases). This CDR3 region has 16 residues. V lost 0 bases and J lost 2, with 11 bases in between. Germline CDR1 reads PRHDT; CDR2 reads FYEKMQ (reference sequence). The DNA for the CDR3 is TGTGCCAGCAGCTTAGGGGATGGGGGTGGCAATCAGCCCCAGCATTTT. Translating it yields CASSLGDGGGNQPQHF.